The following is a T cell receptor (beta chain) sequence with its context. The sample is drawn from a study of radiotherapy plus CTLA-4 blockade in lung cancer. On the study more broadly: For approximately 17% of patients, objective responses occurred, and around 34% had disease control.

CDR1 and CDR2 from the germline V gene are SGHTA and FQGNSA. V was clipped by 1 base and J by 7 bases, with 13 bases between them. This CDR3 comprises 15 residues. Produced via immunoSEQ multiplex PCR; TCRdb's table is partial and in-frame only. Counted here are around 100,000 clones, over 65% occurring once; the ten biggest clones make up 3% to 4%. The sequence was obtained from a human donor with non-small cell lung cancer that progressed on radiotherapy plus ipilimumab. Some clones in this sample may be carry-over from other donors' samples. The specimen was peripheral blood, collected from a patient treated with radiotherapy plus ipilimumab. The chain employs TRBV7-2 and TRBJ1-4; a possible D gene is TRBD1 (5 bases). The CDR3 nucleotides read TGTGCCAGCAGCTTAGATGGGGGTGGAGGTGAAAAACTGTTTTTT. This codes for CASSLDGGGGEKLFF.